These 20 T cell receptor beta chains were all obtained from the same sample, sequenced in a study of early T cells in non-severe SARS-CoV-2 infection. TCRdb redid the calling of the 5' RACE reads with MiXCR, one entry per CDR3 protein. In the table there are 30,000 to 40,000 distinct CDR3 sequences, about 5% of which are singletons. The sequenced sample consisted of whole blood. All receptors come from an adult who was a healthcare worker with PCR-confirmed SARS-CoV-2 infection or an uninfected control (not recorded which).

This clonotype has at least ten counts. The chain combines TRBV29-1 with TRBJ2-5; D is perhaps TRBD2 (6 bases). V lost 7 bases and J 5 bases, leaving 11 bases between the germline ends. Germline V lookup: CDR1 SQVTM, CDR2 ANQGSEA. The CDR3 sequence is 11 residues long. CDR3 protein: CSARGGETQYF. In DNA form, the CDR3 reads TGCAGCGCCCGTGGAGGGGAGACCCAGTACTTC.

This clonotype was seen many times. The DNA of the CDR3 is TGTGCCAGCAGTTCTCGACCCGCAACTAATGAAAAACTGTTTTTT. This gives the protein CASSSRPATNEKLFF. This chain links TRBV12-3 or TRBV12-4 with TRBJ1-4, with D unresolved. The CDR3 totals 15 residues. Trimming shortened V by 4 bases and J by 0 bases, and 9 bases separated the two germline ends.

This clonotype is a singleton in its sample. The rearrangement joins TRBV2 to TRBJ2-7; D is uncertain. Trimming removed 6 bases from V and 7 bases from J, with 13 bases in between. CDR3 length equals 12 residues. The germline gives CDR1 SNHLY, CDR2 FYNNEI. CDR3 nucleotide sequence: TGTGCCAGCAGCCTTGGGCTCGGAGAGCAGTACTTC. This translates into CASSLGLGEQYF.

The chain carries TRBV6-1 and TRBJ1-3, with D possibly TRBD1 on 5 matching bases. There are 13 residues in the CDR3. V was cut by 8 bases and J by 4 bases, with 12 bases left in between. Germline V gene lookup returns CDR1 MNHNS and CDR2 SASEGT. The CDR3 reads CASGEGAGNTIYF. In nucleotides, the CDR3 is TGTGCCAGCGGAGAAGGGGCCGGAAACACCATATATTTT.

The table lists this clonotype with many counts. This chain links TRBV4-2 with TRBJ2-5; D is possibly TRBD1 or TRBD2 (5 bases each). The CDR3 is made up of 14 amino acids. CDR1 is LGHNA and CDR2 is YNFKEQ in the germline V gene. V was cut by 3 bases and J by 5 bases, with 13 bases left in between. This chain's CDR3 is CASSHPGRGETQYF. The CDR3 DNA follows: TGTGCCAGCAGCCACCCTGGACGGGGCGAGACCCAGTACTTC.

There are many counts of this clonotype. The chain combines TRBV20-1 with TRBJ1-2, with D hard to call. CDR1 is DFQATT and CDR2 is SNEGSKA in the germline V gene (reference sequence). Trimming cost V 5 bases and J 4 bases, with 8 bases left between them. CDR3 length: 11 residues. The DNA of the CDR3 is TGCAGTGCTTCGGCAGTCTATGGCTACACCTTC. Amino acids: CSASAVYGYTF.

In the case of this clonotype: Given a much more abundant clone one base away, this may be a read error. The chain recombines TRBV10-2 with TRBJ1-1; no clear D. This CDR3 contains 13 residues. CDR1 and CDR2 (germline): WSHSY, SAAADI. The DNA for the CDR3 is TGCACCAGCAGTGAGTACAGACTCTCTGAAGCTTTCTTT. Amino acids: CTSSEYRLSEAFF.

The DNA for the CDR3 is TGTGCCAGCAGTCACAGCTCAGGGGCTACAAACTATGGCTACACCTTC. Its translation: CASSHSSGATNYGYTF. This chain connects TRBV6-6 to TRBJ1-2; D might be TRBD1 (6 bases). Trimming shortened V by 5 bases and J by 2 bases, and 18 bases separated the two germline ends. This CDR3 comprises 16 residues. Germline loops: CDR1 MNHNY, CDR2 SVGAGI (reference sequence).

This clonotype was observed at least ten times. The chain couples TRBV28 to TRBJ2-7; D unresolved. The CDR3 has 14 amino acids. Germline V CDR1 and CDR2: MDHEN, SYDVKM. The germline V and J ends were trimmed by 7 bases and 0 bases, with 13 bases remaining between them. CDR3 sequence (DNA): TGTGCCAGCACCCCGACACGGCCCTCCTACGAGCAGTACTTC. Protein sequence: CASTPTRPSYEQYF.

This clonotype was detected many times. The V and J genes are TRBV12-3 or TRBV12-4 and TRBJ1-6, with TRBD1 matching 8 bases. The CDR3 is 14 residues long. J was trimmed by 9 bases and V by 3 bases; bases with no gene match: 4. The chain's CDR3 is CASSFRDRGSPLHF. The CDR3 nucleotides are TGTGCCAGCAGTTTCCGAGACAGGGGTTCACCCCTCCACTTT.

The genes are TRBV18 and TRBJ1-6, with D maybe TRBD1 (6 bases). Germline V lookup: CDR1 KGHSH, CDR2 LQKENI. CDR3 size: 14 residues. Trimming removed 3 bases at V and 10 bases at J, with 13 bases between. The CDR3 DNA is TGTGCCAGCTCACCGGACAGCGGGGTCTCACCCCTCCACTTT. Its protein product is CASSPDSGVSPLHF.

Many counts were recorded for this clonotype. CDR3 sequence reads: CASNIGAGANEQFF. DNA for the CDR3: TGTGCCAGCAACATAGGGGCGGGGGCCAATGAGCAGTTCTTC. V usage is TRBV7-9 and J usage is TRBJ2-1, with a weak D call TRBD2 (7 bases). Germline loops: CDR1 SEHNR, CDR2 FQNEAQ (reference sequence). V lost 7 bases, J lost 6 bases, and 16 bases lay in between. The CDR3 consists of 14 residues.

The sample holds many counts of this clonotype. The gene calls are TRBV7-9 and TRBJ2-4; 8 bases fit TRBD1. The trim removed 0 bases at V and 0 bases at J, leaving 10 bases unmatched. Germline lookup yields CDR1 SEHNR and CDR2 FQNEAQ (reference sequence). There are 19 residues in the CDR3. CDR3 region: CASSLAPTGENLAKNIQYF. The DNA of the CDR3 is TGTGCCAGCAGCTTAGCCCCGACAGGGGAGAATTTAGCCAAAAACATTCAGTACTTC.

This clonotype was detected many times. The CDR3 loop is CASSGPTTSGANVLTF. CDR3 DNA: TGTGCCAGCAGTGGGCCTACAACCTCTGGGGCCAACGTCCTGACTTTC. This rearrangement joins TRBV12-3 or TRBV12-4 to TRBJ2-6; the D is unclear. The CDR3 totals 16 residues. Trimming left V 5 bases short and J 0 bases short, with 11 bases between.

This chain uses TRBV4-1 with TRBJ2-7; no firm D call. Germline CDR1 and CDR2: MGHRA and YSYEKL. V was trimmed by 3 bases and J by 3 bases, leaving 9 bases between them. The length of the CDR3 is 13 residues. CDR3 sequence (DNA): TGCGCCAGCAGCCATGGCCTGAACTACGAGCAGTACTTC. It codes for CASSHGLNYEQYF.

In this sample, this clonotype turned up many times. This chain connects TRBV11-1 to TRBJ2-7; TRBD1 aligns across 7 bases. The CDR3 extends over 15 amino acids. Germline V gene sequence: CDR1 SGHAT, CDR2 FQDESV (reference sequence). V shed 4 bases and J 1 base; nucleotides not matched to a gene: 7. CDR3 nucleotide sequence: TGTGCCAGCAGCTCCCGGGACAGAACGTCCTACGAGCAGTACTTC. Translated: CASSSRDRTSYEQYF.

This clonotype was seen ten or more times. CDR3 DNA sequence: TGTGCCAGCAGCTTCGGGACTAGCGGTGCCGCCTACGAGCAGTACTTC. This sequence encodes CASSFGTSGAAYEQYF. The chain links TRBV13 to TRBJ2-7; 11 bases align to TRBD2. The CDR3 totals 16 residues. Losses at the gene ends were 3 bases for V and 2 bases for J; bases not matched to a gene: 6. Germline V gives CDR1 PRHDT, CDR2 FYEKMQ (reference sequence).

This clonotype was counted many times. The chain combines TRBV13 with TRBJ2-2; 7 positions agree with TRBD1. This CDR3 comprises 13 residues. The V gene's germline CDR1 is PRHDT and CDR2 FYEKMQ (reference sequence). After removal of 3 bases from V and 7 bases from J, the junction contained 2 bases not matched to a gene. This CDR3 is CASSFRTGGELFF. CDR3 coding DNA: TGTGCCAGCAGCTTCCGGACAGGCGGGGAGCTGTTTTTT.

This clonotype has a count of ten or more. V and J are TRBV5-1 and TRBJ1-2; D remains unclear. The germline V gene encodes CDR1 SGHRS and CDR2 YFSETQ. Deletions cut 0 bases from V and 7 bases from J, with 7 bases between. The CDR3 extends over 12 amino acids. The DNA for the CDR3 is TGCGCCAGCAGCTTGGAACGGGGTGGCTACACCTTC. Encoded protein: CASSLERGGYTF.

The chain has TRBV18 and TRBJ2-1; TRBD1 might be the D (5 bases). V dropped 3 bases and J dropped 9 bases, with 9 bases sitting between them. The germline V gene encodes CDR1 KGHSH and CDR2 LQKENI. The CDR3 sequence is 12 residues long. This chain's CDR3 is CASSPQGGEQFF. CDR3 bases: TGTGCCAGCTCACCCCAGGGCGGTGAGCAGTTCTTC.